The following is a TCR beta chain sequence with its context. Its antigen is not identified. Assay: immunoSEQ multiplex PCR; the TCRdb copy retains only in-frame clones and omits some. The profile shows roughly 330,000 clones, approximately 90% of them singletons. The data were taken from a study of cytomegalovirus exposure and HLA in healthy donors. Study information: The same platform was used for the roughly 120 validation repertoires and the approximately 670 first-cohort repertoires, a later analysis reported.

The study's findings and limits: Rarity held for most TCR sequences, but there were some public TCRs that occurred in many donors. With high specificity and sensitivity, the classifier reportedly diagnosed cytomegalovirus status.

Germline CDR1 SGHTS, CDR2 YDEGEE. Trimming cost V 3 bases and J 1 base, with 11 bases left between them. This CDR3 contains 15 residues. The sequenced sample was PBMCs. The receptor comes from a woman in her thirties in good health and CMV-seropositive. The rearrangement joins TRBV5-8 to TRBJ1-5, with D perhaps matching TRBD1 (5 bases). CDR3 amino acids: CASSSGWRSNQPQHF. In DNA, the CDR3 is TGTGCCAGCAGCTCAGGGTGGCGGAGCAATCAGCCCCAGCATTTT.